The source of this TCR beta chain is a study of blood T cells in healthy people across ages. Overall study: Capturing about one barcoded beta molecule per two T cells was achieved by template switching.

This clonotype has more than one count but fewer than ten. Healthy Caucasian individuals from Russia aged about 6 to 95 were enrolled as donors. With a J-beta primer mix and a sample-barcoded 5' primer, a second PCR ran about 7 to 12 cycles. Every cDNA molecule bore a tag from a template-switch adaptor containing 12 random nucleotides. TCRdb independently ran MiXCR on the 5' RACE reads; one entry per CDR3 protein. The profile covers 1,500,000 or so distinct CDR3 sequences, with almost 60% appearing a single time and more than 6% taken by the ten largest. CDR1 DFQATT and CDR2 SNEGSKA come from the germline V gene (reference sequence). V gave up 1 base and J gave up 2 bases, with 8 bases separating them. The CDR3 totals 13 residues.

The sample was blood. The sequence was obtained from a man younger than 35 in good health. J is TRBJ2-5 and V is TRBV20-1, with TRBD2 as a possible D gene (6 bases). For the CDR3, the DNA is TGCAGTGCTAGAGGGGCGGGACAAGAGACCCAGTACTTC. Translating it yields CSARGAGQETQYF.